Listed here are 11 T cell receptor beta chains from one sample, sequenced in a study of Graves' ophthalmopathy and Graves' hyperthyroidism. From RNA, the CDR3 regions of TCR beta chains were amplified and sequenced. Amplification began with first-round RT-PCR using HTBI primers, then second-round multiplex PCR was performed. One entry per CDR3 protein results from TCRdb running MiXCR on the multiplex PCR reads. The table shows about 400,000 distinct CDR3 sequences, with 21% occurring only once. Sequenced sample: peripheral blood. The receptors originated from a woman aged 18-29 years with stable Graves' hyperthyroidism.

Ten or more counts support this clonotype. The CDR3 spells CASNIQEGLMNTEAFF. In DNA form, the CDR3 reads TGTGCCAGCAATATACAGGAGGGACTGATGAACACTGAAGCTTTCTTT. The chain links TRBV6-1 to TRBJ1-1; a possible D gene is TRBD1 (5 bases). Between the trimmed V and J ends, which lost 7 bases and 0 bases, there was a span of 18 bases. Germline CDR1 reads MNHNS; CDR2 reads SASEGT. The CDR3 has 16 residues.

This clonotype was seen ten or more times. Here the CDR3 DNA reads TGTGCCAGCAGTTTAACCGGGAGTACCTACGAGCAGTACTTC. It is translated as CASSLTGSTYEQYF. The chain links TRBV28 to TRBJ2-7; the D gene is possibly TRBD2 (6 bases). V lost 2 bases and J lost 2, with 10 bases in between. Germline-derived CDR1 and CDR2 are MDHEN and SYDVKM. The CDR3 totals 14 residues.

This clonotype was counted at least ten times. The gene calls are TRBV7-8 and TRBJ1-1, with TRBD1 as a possible D gene (6 bases). Germline-derived CDR1 and CDR2 are SGHVS and FQNEAQ. CDR3 length: 17 residues. V was cut by 3 bases and J by 0 bases, with 17 bases left in between. CDR3 nucleotide sequence: TGTGCCAGCAGCTTCTACTACAGGGAGGTCATGAACACTGAAGCTTTCTTT. This codes for CASSFYYREVMNTEAFF.

The chain links TRBV5-1 to TRBJ1-1, with 12 bases identical to TRBD1. Trimming at V came to 4 bases and at J to 5 bases, leaving 15 bases not matched to a gene. Looked up from germline, CDR1 is SGHRS and CDR2 is YFSETQ. The CDR3 is 18 amino acids. CDR3 protein: CASSINPGQGAGGTEAFF. For the CDR3, the DNA is TGCGCCAGCAGCATCAATCCGGGACAGGGGGCCGGTGGGACTGAAGCTTTCTTT.

J is TRBJ2-7 and V is TRBV7-2, with D perhaps TRBD2 (5 bases). Trimming shortened V by 1 base and J by 3 bases, and 13 bases separated the two germline ends. Germline values: CDR1 SGHTA, CDR2 FQGNSA. This CDR3 comprises 15 residues. The CDR3 sequence is CASSLGPGKGYEQYF. The CDR3 nucleotides read TGTGCCAGCAGCTTAGGGCCCGGGAAAGGCTACGAGCAGTACTTC.

This clonotype was seen many times. The V gene is TRBV12-3 or TRBV12-4, the J gene TRBJ1-5, with D possibly TRBD1 on 5 matching bases. The CDR3 is 13 residues long. Trimming removed 8 bases at V and 7 bases at J, with 15 bases between. The CDR3: CASQDRWGQPQHF. The CDR3 nucleotides read TGTGCCAGCCAAGACCGATGGGGGCAGCCCCAGCATTTT.

V usage is TRBV18 and J usage is TRBJ2-7; TRBD2 is a possible D gene (5 bases). The germline gives CDR1 KGHSH, CDR2 LQKENI. The CDR3 loop spans 15 amino acids. V lost 4 bases and J lost 2, with 15 bases in between. CDR3 amino acids: CASSLASGPPYEQYF. The CDR3 DNA is TGTGCCAGCTCACTAGCGTCCGGGCCCCCCTACGAGCAGTACTTC.

At least ten counts were recorded for this clonotype. The chain carries TRBV12-3 or TRBV12-4 and TRBJ1-1, with TRBD1 matching over 9 bases. This CDR3 is 16 amino acids long. J gave up 0 bases and V 4 bases, and 6 bases lay outside the gene matches. The CDR3: CASSSGTGFVNTEAFF. In DNA form, the CDR3 reads TGTGCCAGCAGTTCCGGGACAGGGTTTGTGAACACTGAAGCTTTCTTT.

Comments on this clonotype: A read error is possible here, since a much larger clone lies one base away. J is TRBJ1-3 and V is TRBV12-3 or TRBV12-4, with a tentative D call TRBD1 (5 bases). The CDR3 runs 17 residues. The CDR3 DNA is TGTGCCAGCAGTTCTGGATTAGGGGCATTTACTGGAAACACCGTATATTTT. It encodes CASSSGLGAFTGNTVYF.

In its sample, this clonotype was seen many times. The chain links TRBV6-2 or TRBV6-3 to TRBJ2-7, with TRBD1 matching 11 bases. Germline CDR1 is MNHEY and CDR2 is SVGEGT. With 4 bases clipped from V and 3 bases from J, the junction kept 5 bases outside the gene matches. This CDR3 contains 15 residues. The chain's CDR3 is CASSFPGQGVYEQYF. For the CDR3, the DNA is TGTGCCAGCAGTTTCCCGGGACAGGGGGTCTACGAGCAGTACTTC.

With regard to this clonotype: A much larger clone is a single base away; this may be a read error. V gene TRBV19 combines with J gene TRBJ1-1; perhaps TRBD1 as D (5 bases). This CDR3 has 14 residues. Germline V CDR1 and CDR2: LNHDA, SQIVND (reference sequence). The CDR3 DNA is TGTGCCAGTAGTCTCCGCATCGGCGGGACTGAATCTTTCTTT. As protein: CASSLRIGGTESFF. The whole variable domain, filled in from reference TRBV19 and TRBJ1-1, reads DGGITQSPKYLFRKEGQNVTLSCEQNLNHDAMYWYRQDPGQGLRLIYYSQIVNDFQKGDIAEGYSVSREKKESFPLTVTSAQKNPTAFYLCASSLRIGGTESFFGQGTRLTVV.